These 3 T cell receptor beta chains were all obtained from the same sample, sequenced in a study of siplizumab effects on memory and regulatory T cells. The assay was immunoSEQ multiplex PCR, and TCRdb's table has in-frame clones only and misses some. The sample lists 45,000 to 50,000 clones; roughly 87% were seen once. Sequencing was done on a sample of naive CD8+ T cells sorted from blood. These TCRs come from a human donor in good health.

This chain links TRBV6-1 with TRBJ2-7; TRBD1 is a possible D gene (6 bases). Germline CDR1 MNHNS, CDR2 SASEGT. Trimming removed 3 bases at V and 3 bases at J, with 21 bases between. The CDR3 totals 17 residues. The CDR3 nucleotides are TGTGCCAGCAGTGATATGTCTGGGTACAGGGAAGACTACGAGCAGTACTTC. It translates to CASSDMSGYREDYEQYF.

The CDR3 is CASSGQGPHEQYF. CDR3 in DNA: TGTGCCAGCTCCGGTCAGGGACCCCACGAGCAGTACTTC. This chain links TRBV27 with TRBJ2-7; D tentatively fits TRBD1 or TRBD2 (5 bases each). Germline-derived CDR1 and CDR2 are MNHEY and SMNVEV (reference sequence). The CDR3 consists of 13 residues. V lost 8 bases and J lost 5, with 16 bases in between.

This clone was recorded once. The chain has TRBV7-9 and TRBJ2-7; the match to TRBD1 covers 9 bases. The junction had 4 bases not matched to a gene; V was cut back by 5 bases and J by 2 bases. The CDR3 is 14 amino acids. Germline lookup yields CDR1 SEHNR and CDR2 FQNEAQ (reference sequence). CDR3 sequence reads: CASSPRQGAYEQYF. The CDR3 DNA is TGTGCCAGCAGCCCCAGACAGGGGGCCTACGAGCAGTACTTC. The complete variable domain, with remaining parts taken from reference TRBV7-9 and TRBJ2-7, reads DTGVSQNPRHKITKRGQNVTFRCDPISEHNRLYWYRQTLGQGPEFLTYFQNEAQLEKSRLLSDRFSAERPKGSFSTLEIQRTEQGDSAMYLCASSPRQGAYEQYFGPGTRLTVT.